These 14 T cell receptor beta chains were all obtained from the same sample, sequenced in a study of cytomegalovirus exposure and HLA in healthy donors. PCR used 60 Vbeta primers and 13 Jbeta primers. Profiled with immunoSEQ multiplex PCR; TCRdb holds only in-frame clones, not every one. The profile shows about 190,000 clones, roughly four fifths of them singletons. Sequencing was done on a sample of PBMCs. Every receptor here comes from a woman aged 30 to 39 in good health and CMV-seropositive.

This chain links TRBV6-5 with TRBJ2-3; maybe TRBD2 (6 bases). The CDR3 is 16 amino acids. The V end lost 3 bases, the J end lost 0 bases, and 13 bases lay between the germline ends. The germline V gene has CDR1 MNHEY and CDR2 SVGAGI. CDR3 DNA sequence: TGTGCCAGCAGTTATGGCGGGGCGGTTAGCACAGATACGCAGTATTTT. Its translation is CASSYGGAVSTDTQYF.

CDR3 sequence: CASSLGPGGETQYF. The DNA for the CDR3 is TGTGCCAGCAGCTTAGGCCCGGGAGGAGAGACCCAGTACTTC. The V gene is TRBV11-2, the J gene TRBJ2-5; TRBD2 agrees at 7 bases. Losses at the gene ends were 1 base for V and 4 bases for J; bases not matched to a gene: 3. Germline V lookup: CDR1 SGHAT, CDR2 FQNNGV. The length of the CDR3 is 14 residues.

The CDR3 reads CASSRAGTVNTEAFF. The CDR3 DNA reads as TGTGCCAGCAGCCGAGCCGGGACAGTAAACACTGAAGCTTTCTTT. V usage is TRBV5-6 and J usage is TRBJ1-1; 7 positions agree with TRBD1. The V gene's germline CDR1 is SGHDT and CDR2 YYEEEE. The V segment lost 4 bases and the J segment 2 bases; nucleotides outside the gene matches: 8. The CDR3 extends over 15 amino acids. The variable domain in full, completed from reference TRBV5-6 and TRBJ1-1, reads DAGVTQSPTHLIKTRGQQVTLRCSPKSGHDTVSWYQQALGQGPQFIFQYYEEEERQRGNFPDRFSGHQFPNYSSELNVNALLLGDSALYLCASSRAGTVNTEAFFGQGTRLTVV.

The CDR3 region is CASTKGGTGWPEQFF. The CDR3 DNA follows: TGTGCCAGCACCAAGGGTGGGACTGGGTGGCCTGAGCAGTTCTTC. The rearrangement uses TRBV2 and TRBJ2-1; D perhaps matches TRBD2 (6 bases). The CDR3 extends over 15 amino acids. V shed 7 bases and J shed 9 bases, with 22 bases lying between them. Germline V gene lookup returns CDR1 SNHLY and CDR2 FYNNEI.

The chain joins TRBV2 to TRBJ1-6, with unresolved D. The CDR3 has 13 amino acids. The germline V gene encodes CDR1 SNHLY and CDR2 FYNNEI. V dropped 6 bases and J dropped 6 bases, with 9 bases sitting between them. The CDR3 DNA reads TGTGCCAGCAGCCAGACACCTAATTCACCCCTCCACTTT. Translated, it gives CASSQTPNSPLHF.

This clone was detected a few times. The chain employs TRBV21-1 and TRBJ2-5; the table assigns TRBD1, which was not confirmed against the DNA. TRBV21-1 is given as a pseudogene. The CDR3 runs to 15 residues. The CDR3 region is CASSKVETGEETQYF. Written as DNA, the CDR3 is TGTGCCAGCAGCAAAGTAGAAACAGGGGAAGAGACCCAGTACTTC.

The chain joins TRBV5-1 to TRBJ2-3, with 7 positions matching TRBD1. The V and J ends lost 3 bases and 0 bases, in that order; junction bases with no gene match: 4. The germline V gene encodes CDR1 SGHRS and CDR2 YFSETQ. The length of the CDR3 is 15 residues. The CDR3 loop is CASSSTGTSTDTQYF. The CDR3 DNA reads as TGCGCCAGCAGCTCGACAGGGACAAGCACAGATACGCAGTATTTT.

This clone was seen a single time. The rearrangement uses TRBV27 and TRBJ1-1; 7 bases fit TRBD1. V lost 3 bases, J lost 0 bases, and 13 bases stayed unmatched. The CDR3 extends over 18 amino acids. Germline V gene sequence: CDR1 MNHEY, CDR2 SMNVEV (reference sequence). The CDR3 is CASSFLRGRRYVNTEAFF. The DNA for the CDR3 is TGTGCCAGCAGTTTTTTAAGGGGGCGAAGGTATGTGAACACTGAAGCTTTCTTT.

The chain is built from TRBV20-1 and TRBJ2-5; unclear D gene. This CDR3 comprises 11 residues. V was trimmed by 0 bases and J by 9 bases, leaving 8 bases between them. The germline gives CDR1 DFQATT, CDR2 SNEGSKA (reference sequence). The CDR3 protein is CSARDPPAQYF. CDR3 DNA: TGCAGTGCTAGAGATCCTCCTGCCCAGTACTTC.

The table lists this clone with a count of one. The chain carries TRBV9 and TRBJ1-4; 8 bases fit TRBD1. CDR3 length equals 14 residues. Trimming removed 0 bases from V and 8 bases from J; junction bases left unmatched: 3. Per germline, CDR1 SGDLS and CDR2 YYNGEE. CDR3: CASSVGGTGEKLFF. The CDR3 DNA reads as TGTGCCAGCAGCGTAGGCGGGACAGGCGAAAAACTGTTTTTT.

The CDR3 DNA reads as TGTGCCAGCCGACTAGCGGGGGGGGGTGAGCAGTTCTTC. It codes for CASRLAGGGEQFF. The chain combines TRBV7-9 with TRBJ2-1; 14 bases match TRBD2. This CDR3 spans 13 amino acids. Germline V gene sequence: CDR1 SEHNR, CDR2 FQNEAQ (reference sequence). Trimming at V came to 8 bases and at J to 9 bases, leaving 3 bases not matched to a gene.

The chain recombines TRBV18 with TRBJ1-4; 7 nucleotides align to TRBD1. Per germline, CDR1 KGHSH and CDR2 LQKENI. Trimming removed 3 bases from V and 8 bases from J; junction bases left unmatched: 12. This CDR3 contains 16 residues. The CDR3 DNA reads as TGTGCCAGCTCACCCGACAATGCAGGGGGTAGGGAAAAACTGTTTTTT. Its translation: CASSPDNAGGREKLFF.

The V and J genes are TRBV5-1 and TRBJ2-3; 7 bases fit TRBD1. With V trimmed by 4 bases and J by 2 bases, 7 bases remained unmatched. Germline V gene data show CDR1 as SGHRS and CDR2 as YFSETQ. This CDR3 has 15 amino acids. The CDR3 loop reads CASSMTGMITDTQYF. As DNA, the CDR3 is TGCGCCAGCAGCATGACAGGGATGATCACAGATACGCAGTATTTT.

This chain joins TRBV4-1 and TRBJ1-4, with 7 bases aligning to TRBD1. The germline V gene has CDR1 MGHRA and CDR2 YSYEKL. CDR3 size: 13 residues. After removal of 4 bases from V and 8 bases from J, the junction contained 4 bases not matched to a gene. In nucleotides, the CDR3 is TGCGCCAGCAGCCTGGGACAGACGGAAAAACTGTTTTTT. This gives the protein CASSLGQTEKLFF.